A single sample is the source of the 27 T cell receptor beta chains below, sequenced in a study of control samples from healthy donors and cancer patients. The assay was immunoSEQ multiplex PCR, and TCRdb's table has in-frame clones only and misses some. The table shows about 59,000 clones, with 92% occurring only once. The sample consisted of PBMCs. The receptors originated from a man between 40 and 49 years old with colorectal cancer.

This chain connects TRBV4-2 to TRBJ2-7; no clear D gene. This CDR3 has 15 amino acids. CDR1 and CDR2 (germline): LGHNA, YNFKEQ. Trimming removed 5 bases at V and 2 bases at J, with 16 bases between. CDR3 DNA: TGTGCCAGCAGCAGCGACTTCGGACCGACCTACGAGCAGTACTTC. Translated: CASSSDFGPTYEQYF.

In this sample, this clone turned up once. The chain uses TRBV27 and TRBJ1-2; tentatively, D is TRBD1 (6 bases). The CDR3 has 16 residues. CDR1 is MNHEY and CDR2 is SMNVEV in the germline V gene (reference sequence). V was shortened by 6 bases and J by 2 bases, with 19 bases between the two germline ends. The CDR3 DNA reads TGTGCCAGCAGCAAGGCCGGGGGGCAAATCAACTATGGCTACACCTTC. Protein product: CASSKAGGQINYGYTF.

This rearrangement joins TRBV2 to TRBJ2-1; 9 nucleotides align to TRBD2. Looked up from germline, CDR1 is SNHLY and CDR2 is FYNNEI. The CDR3 loop spans 15 amino acids. Trimming at V came to 7 bases and at J to 4 bases, leaving 8 bases not matched to a gene. This CDR3 reads CASTLNSGGYNEQFF. CDR3 in DNA: TGTGCCAGCACCCTGAATAGCGGGGGATACAATGAGCAGTTCTTC.

The chain couples TRBV4-2 to TRBJ1-1, with D uncertain. The length of the CDR3 is 13 residues. V lost 0 bases and J lost 10, with 12 bases in between. Germline CDR1 LGHNA, CDR2 YNFKEQ. Here the CDR3 reads CASSQDDRGAAFF. CDR3 in DNA: TGTGCCAGCAGCCAAGACGACCGGGGAGCAGCTTTCTTT.

The chain is built from TRBV12-5 and TRBJ2-7, with a weak D call TRBD1 (5 bases). The germline V gene has CDR1 LGHNT and CDR2 FRNRAP. V dropped 3 bases and J dropped 4 bases, with 28 bases sitting between them. CDR3 length equals 19 residues. This CDR3 reads CASGFHQNQGILNGYEQYF. In nucleotides, the CDR3 is TGTGCTAGTGGTTTCCACCAAAATCAGGGAATATTGAATGGGTACGAGCAGTACTTC. The full variable domain, rest sourced from reference TRBV12-5 and TRBJ2-7, is DARVTQTPRHKVTEMGQEVTMRCQPILGHNTVFWYRQTMMQGLELLAYFRNRAPLDDSGMPKDRFSAEMPDATLATLKIQPSEPRDSAVYFCASGFHQNQGILNGYEQYFGPGTRLTVT.

This clone turned up a few times. The chain uses TRBV9 and TRBJ2-3; TRBD1 is a possible D gene (6 bases). The germline V gene has CDR1 SGDLS and CDR2 YYNGEE. Trimming removed 6 bases from V and 0 bases from J, with 14 bases in between. CDR3 length: 15 amino acids. DNA for the CDR3: TGTGCCAGCAACCCCGGACAGATAAGCACAGATACGCAGTATTTT. It specifies CASNPGQISTDTQYF.

J is TRBJ2-5 and V is TRBV7-2; TRBD2 matches at 11 bases. CDR1 and CDR2 (germline): SGHTA, FQGNSA. The CDR3 spans 16 residues. Trimming cost V 3 bases and J 3 bases; bases outside gene matches: 6. The CDR3 nucleotides are TGTGCCAGCAGCTTTAGGGCTAGCGGGGGGAAAGAGACCCAGTACTTC. Its protein is CASSFRASGGKETQYF. The full variable domain, completed using reference TRBV7-2 and TRBJ2-5, is GAGVSQSPSNKVTEKGKDVELRCDPISGHTALYWYRQSLGQGLEFLIYFQGNSAPDKSGLPSDRFSAERTGGSVSTLTIQRTQQEDSAVYLCASSFRASGGKETQYFGPGTRLLVL.

This clone appeared a single time. The J gene is TRBJ1-1, the V gene TRBV30, with D perhaps TRBD1 (5 bases). This CDR3 has 12 residues. Per the germline V gene, CDR1 is GTSNPN and CDR2 is SVGIG (reference sequence). V shed 5 bases and J shed 6 bases, with 13 bases lying between them. CDR3 in amino acids: CAWGRGMAEAFF. CDR3 nucleotide sequence: TGTGCCTGGGGTAGGGGAATGGCTGAAGCTTTCTTT.

The DNA for the CDR3 is TGTGCCAGCAGCTTAGATGGGGACAGGGCGACTAATGAGCAGTTCTTC. This translates into CASSLDGDRATNEQFF. The chain is built from TRBV11-3 and TRBJ2-1, with 9 bases fitting TRBD1. CDR3 length equals 16 residues. V was pared by 0 bases and J by 7 bases, with 7 bases of the junction left unmatched. Germline V lookup: CDR1 SGHNT, CDR2 YENEEA.

The J gene is TRBJ2-1, the V gene TRBV30; D is possibly TRBD2 (6 bases). This CDR3 is 14 amino acids long. The V gene's germline CDR1 is GTSNPN and CDR2 SVGIG (reference sequence). Trimming cost V 8 bases and J 6 bases, with 20 bases left between them. In nucleotides, the CDR3 is TGTGCCCACTCCCCTTCGGGGGTCCGCAATGAGCAGTTCTTC. Translation gives CAHSPSGVRNEQFF.

This chain connects TRBV19 to TRBJ2-1; D unclear. This CDR3 comprises 15 residues. Trimming left V 6 bases short and J 0 bases short, with 12 bases between. Germline CDR1 reads LNHDA; CDR2 reads SQIVND (reference sequence). CDR3 sequence: CASRAPGSSYNEQFF. CDR3 coding DNA: TGTGCCAGTAGAGCCCCGGGCTCCTCCTACAATGAGCAGTTCTTC.

This clone has a single count. The genes are TRBV9 and TRBJ1-2; D remains unclear. Trimming pared 3 bases from V and 8 bases from J, leaving 8 bases between. The CDR3 totals 11 residues. Germline V lookup: CDR1 SGDLS, CDR2 YYNGEE. In DNA, the CDR3 is TGTGCCAGCAGCGAGACGCTGGGCTACACCTTC. Translating it yields CASSETLGYTF.

V gene TRBV29-1 combines with J gene TRBJ1-2, with 8 bases matching TRBD1. In germline, CDR1 is SQVTM, CDR2 ANQGSEA. CDR3 length equals 13 residues. V shed 7 bases and J 3 bases; nucleotides not matched to a gene: 7. The CDR3 spells CSATGGGDYGYTF. The CDR3 nucleotides read TGCAGCGCCACAGGGGGGGGCGACTATGGCTACACCTTC. The variable domain in full, with the rest retrieved from reference TRBV29-1 and TRBJ1-2, is SAVISQKPSRDICQRGTSLTIQCQVDSQVTMMFWYRQQPGQSLTLIATANQGSEATYESGFVIDKFPISRPNLTFSTLTVSNMSPEDSSIYLCSATGGGDYGYTFGSGTRLTVV.

The gene calls are TRBV5-8 and TRBJ1-2; 9 nucleotides match TRBD1. CDR1 and CDR2 (germline): SGHTS, YDEGEE. V was clipped by 0 bases and J by 8 bases; unmatched bases: 11. The CDR3 runs to 16 residues. CDR3 residues: CASSLEGDRVWRGYTF. The DNA of the CDR3 is TGTGCCAGCAGCTTGGAGGGGGACAGGGTATGGAGAGGCTACACCTTC.

The genes are TRBV7-9 and TRBJ1-4; D remains ambiguous. Germline V gives CDR1 SEHNR, CDR2 FQNEAQ (reference sequence). V shed 2 bases and J shed 4 bases, with 17 bases lying between them. CDR3 size: 17 residues. This CDR3 reads CASSLTLGTWNNEKLFF. CDR3 nucleotide sequence: TGTGCCAGCAGCTTAACGTTGGGTACATGGAATAATGAAAAACTGTTTTTT.

The rearrangement uses TRBV27 and TRBJ1-2; 10 nucleotides match TRBD1. The J segment lost 4 bases and the V segment lost 4 bases, leaving 3 bases of the junction unmatched. Germline lookup yields CDR1 MNHEY and CDR2 SMNVEV (reference sequence). This CDR3 region has 14 residues. The CDR3 sequence: CASSSRQGAYGYTF. CDR3 sequence (DNA): TGTGCCAGCAGTTCTCGACAGGGGGCCTATGGCTACACCTTC.

The chain combines TRBV18 with TRBJ1-1; no clear D gene. V was cut by 3 bases and J by 0 bases, with 5 bases left in between. Germline assignment: CDR1 KGHSH and CDR2 LQKENI. The CDR3 covers 13 residues. CDR3 amino acids: CASSPALNTEAFF. The CDR3 DNA reads as TGTGCCAGCTCACCGGCCCTGAACACTGAAGCTTTCTTT.

The chain joins TRBV11-1 to TRBJ1-1; D gene ambiguous. V shed 7 bases and J shed 8 bases, with 20 bases lying between them. CDR1 and CDR2 from the germline V gene are SGHAT and FQDESV (reference sequence). The CDR3 spans 14 residues. The CDR3 is CASTHRRTASEAFF. In DNA form, the CDR3 reads TGTGCCAGCACCCATCGGAGGACGGCGTCGGAAGCTTTCTTT.

The chain links TRBV5-1 to TRBJ1-6; D gene unclear. The CDR3 extends over 14 amino acids. The germline gives CDR1 SGHRS, CDR2 YFSETQ. V lost 7 bases to trimming and J lost 7 bases, with 15 bases between them. In DNA form, the CDR3 reads TGCGCCAGCTCTGACTCCTCTGGGAATTCACCCCTCCACTTT. This codes for CASSDSSGNSPLHF.

The chain combines TRBV11-2 with TRBJ2-2; the D gene is possibly TRBD2 (6 bases). The CDR3 runs to 15 residues. Germline V gene data show CDR1 as SGHAT and CDR2 as FQNNGV. Trimming stripped 8 bases from V and 4 bases from J, with 17 bases between. In DNA form, the CDR3 reads TGTGCCAGCTCCACCGGGGGACGGGGCACCGGGGAGCTGTTTTTT. Protein sequence: CASSTGGRGTGELFF.

The rearrangement links TRBV3-1 (or the pseudogene TRBV3-2) to TRBJ1-1; 9 nucleotides match TRBD1. Germline V gene sequence: CDR1 LGHDT, CDR2 YNNKEL (reference sequence). The length of the CDR3 is 16 residues. V was clipped by 6 bases and J by 4 bases; unmatched bases: 12. CDR3 nucleotides: TGTGCCAGCAGTAAGACAGGGGGGAATGTACGCACTGAAGCTTTCTTT. Its translation: CASSKTGGNVRTEAFF.

A single count supports this clone. The chain is built from TRBV4-3 and TRBJ1-1; maybe TRBD1 (5 bases). CDR3 length equals 17 residues. Trimming stripped 0 bases from V and 4 bases from J, with 18 bases between. In germline, CDR1 is LGHNA, CDR2 YSLEER. The CDR3 loop is CASSQDLAGSFSTEAFF. The CDR3 coding sequence is TGCGCCAGCAGCCAAGATTTAGCAGGGTCGTTCTCCACTGAAGCTTTCTTT.

This chain connects TRBV19 to TRBJ1-1, with D unclear. V was clipped by 7 bases and J by 4 bases, with 16 bases between them. CDR1 and CDR2 from the germline V gene are LNHDA and SQIVND (reference sequence). The CDR3 loop spans 14 amino acids. The CDR3 region has the DNA TGTGCCAGTACCCCCATATTTGTATCCACTGAAGCTTTCTTT. It encodes CASTPIFVSTEAFF.

This sequence joins TRBV6-4 and TRBJ1-5, with 11 nucleotides matching TRBD1. CDR1 MRHNA and CDR2 SNTAGT come from the germline V gene. The CDR3 sequence is 17 residues long. After removal of 6 bases from V and 3 bases from J, the junction contained 10 bases not matched to a gene. The CDR3 loop reads CASRPHGDRGYNQPQHF. DNA of the CDR3: TGTGCCAGCAGGCCGCATGGGGACAGGGGGTACAATCAGCCCCAGCATTTT.

The rearrangement joins TRBV30 to TRBJ1-1; D not certain. The length of the CDR3 is 19 residues. From germline, CDR1 is GTSNPN and CDR2 SVGIG (reference sequence). V lost 2 bases and J lost 7, with 32 bases in between. The CDR3 coding sequence is TGTGCCTGGAGTCCCGGAGGATGGAGTCCCGGGCGGGATGTACTTGAAGCTTTCTTT. Its translation: CAWSPGGWSPGRDVLEAFF.

Comments on this clone: An end of the junction differs from the germline gene, which may be a read error. J is TRBJ2-3 and V is TRBV19, with 9 bases matching TRBD2. The CDR3 has 15 amino acids. Germline V gene sequence: CDR1 LNHDA, CDR2 SQIVND (reference sequence). The CDR3 sequence: CASRIAGATTDTQYF. CDR3 in DNA: TGTGCCAGTAGAATAGCGGGGGCGACCACAGATACGCAGTATTTT.

This chain uses TRBV18 with TRBJ1-3, with D hard to call. CDR1 KGHSH and CDR2 LQKENI come from the germline V gene. The CDR3 length is 13 residues. Trimming removed 2 bases at V and 4 bases at J, with 6 bases between. The CDR3 nucleotides are TGTGCCAGCTCACCAGCCGTGGGAAACACCATATATTTT. It yields the protein CASSPAVGNTIYF.